This entry describes one T cell receptor beta chain. Antigen unknown. The record originates from a study of T cells after yellow fever vaccination. Turning to the study itself: Where fractions had low cell numbers, libraries were prepared from them with the SMART-Seq v4 Ultra Low Input RNA kit.

V dropped 1 base and J dropped 2 bases, with 12 bases sitting between them. CDR3 length: 15 residues. Germline lookup yields CDR1 LGHNA and CDR2 YSLEER. TCRdb called the 5' RACE reads again in MiXCR, with one record for every CDR3 protein. The table has 250,000 to 350,000 distinct CDR3 sequences, approximately 7% seen once. Study-wide results and caveats: Secondary responses were weaker yet peaked faster, day 5 versus 15. Bulk-population clonotypes that are abundant could appear as contaminants in FACS-sorted repertoires. The appearance of a small share of clonotypes in both CD4 and CD8 compartments was observed.

The receptor's source is a man younger than 35 who received the YFV17D yellow fever vaccine. The specimen was PBMCs, collected more than 40 days after the first yellow fever vaccination. The J gene is TRBJ2-7, the V gene TRBV4-3; D may be TRBD1 (6 bases). The CDR3 DNA reads as TGCGCCAGCAGCCAAGGGACAGTGCAACCCTACGAGCAGTACTTC. Translation: CASSQGTVQPYEQYF.